What follows is one T cell receptor (beta chain) and its context. Its antigen remains unknown. This sample is part of a study of cytomegalovirus exposure and HLA in healthy donors. Findings and caveats of the study: Compared with the roughly 700-donor mean, an Asian-associated ancestry cluster reportedly had fewer N-insertions, according to a later analysis. Analyzed later, association rates of TCRs varied across HLA loci, with DRB1 most and HLA-C fewest. The productive fraction for most TCR beta V segments was about 87% or about 30% in an earlier analysis.

Donors showed nominal health when sampled, although they likely had unrecorded immune exposures. This CDR3 has 15 amino acids. The germline V gene encodes CDR1 SGHAT and CDR2 FQNNGV. Between the trimmed V and J ends, which lost 0 bases and 0 bases, there was a span of 9 bases. The primer mix had 60 Vbeta and 13 Jbeta primers. The data were produced by immunoSEQ multiplex PCR, yet TCRdb's version contains in-frame clones alone and is incomplete. There are 150,000 to 200,000 clones in the sample; 60% to 80% occur only once, and around 15% lies in the top ten. The sequence derives from a man aged 45-65 years in good health and CMV-seropositive. The sequenced sample consisted of PBMCs. The chain carries TRBV11-2 and TRBJ2-7; D ambiguous. CDR3 residues: CASSLDVADSYEQYV. In nucleotides, the CDR3 is TGTGCCAGCAGCTTAGATGTGGCTGACTCCTACGAGCAGTACGTC.